The T cell receptor beta chain under discussion was sequenced for a study of blood T cell repertoires in COVID-19. Study overall: Nucleic acid was either cDNA or gDNA, and it came from T cells, B-cell-depleted T cells, or PBMCs.

Researchers sorted participants into cohorts using their self-reported clinical history. Before they entered the study, exposed participants had met a COVID-19 case within 2 weeks. The CDR3 sequence is 13 residues long. V lost 6 bases and J lost 5, with 11 bases in between. The method was immunoSEQ multiplex PCR; TCRdb's version includes in-frame clones alone and lacks a portion of them. The table lists hundreds of thousands of clones, 65% to 90% of them singletons. The V gene is TRBV12-3 or TRBV12-4, the J gene TRBJ1-5, with D perhaps TRBD1 (6 bases). The sequence was obtained from a woman aged 30 to 39 who had been exposed to COVID-19. The sequenced sample was PBMCs or T cells enriched from blood (not recorded which). CDR3 sequence: CASRTGLHQPQHF. Here the CDR3 DNA reads TGTGCCAGCAGAACAGGGTTGCATCAGCCCCAGCATTTT.